The 21 T cell receptor beta chains given below trace back to one sample, sequenced in a study of metastatic and nonmetastatic thyroid tumors. All patients were treatment-naive before thyroid surgery. From the PCR reads, TCRdb re-called clones with MiXCR. The sample lists 20,000 or so clones, about 20% occurring once. Sequencing was performed on adjacent normal tissue. Source of these receptors: a female donor with papillary thyroid cancer or a benign thyroid nodule (not recorded which). Some clones in this sample may be carry-over from other donors' samples.

The gene calls are TRBV6-1 and TRBJ1-4; 7 nucleotides align to TRBD1. V gave up 1 base and J gave up 2 bases; unmatched junction bases: 4. CDR1 and CDR2 from the germline V gene are MNHNS and SASEGT. The CDR3 loop spans 16 amino acids. The CDR3 region has the DNA TGTGCCAGCAGTGAAGTGGCAGGGGGGACTAATGAAAAACTGTTTTTT. Encoded protein: CASSEVAGGTNEKLFF.

The V gene is TRBV2, the J gene TRBJ2-7; D is perhaps TRBD2 (6 bases). Germline loops: CDR1 SNHLY, CDR2 FYNNEI. The CDR3 spans 14 residues. The V end lost 6 bases, the J end lost 1 base, and 13 bases lay between the germline ends. The CDR3 nucleotides are TGTGCCAGCAGGTCGGGGACTCAATCCTACGAGCAGTACTTC. It yields the protein CASRSGTQSYEQYF.

This clone was detected a few times. V gene TRBV28 combines with J gene TRBJ1-1; unclear D gene. Germline-derived CDR1 and CDR2 are MDHEN and SYDVKM. CDR3 length: 12 residues. Trimming shortened V by 6 bases and J by 4 bases, and 9 bases separated the two germline ends. CDR3 protein: CASSAQPTEAFF. The CDR3 DNA reads as TGTGCCAGCAGCGCACAGCCCACTGAAGCTTTCTTT.

This clone is medium-sized by share. The chain has TRBV24-1 and TRBJ1-2; D is ambiguous. Trimming removed 3 bases from V and 0 bases from J, with 10 bases in between. This CDR3 is built from 15 residues. From germline, CDR1 is KGHDR and CDR2 SFDVKD. The CDR3 here is CATSDPLMANYGYTF. The CDR3 DNA is TGTGCCACCAGTGATCCACTCATGGCTAACTATGGCTACACCTTC.

This clone was counted once. V is TRBV7-2 and J is TRBJ2-1; 10 bases fit TRBD2. Losses at the gene ends were 0 bases for V and 8 bases for J; bases not matched to a gene: 7. The germline V gene has CDR1 SGHTA and CDR2 FQGNSA. The CDR3 runs 16 residues. CDR3 nucleotides: TGTGCCAGCAGCTTAGCCAGCGGGGGGGCATGGGATGAGCAGTTCTTC. It is translated as CASSLASGGAWDEQFF.

The V and J genes are TRBV12-3 or TRBV12-4 and TRBJ2-5; no firm D call. V was cut by 2 bases and J by 0 bases, with 4 bases left in between. The CDR3 is 13 residues long. DNA of the CDR3: TGTGCCAGCAGTTTACAGTACCAAGAGACCCAGTACTTC. The encoded protein is CASSLQYQETQYF.

This clone was detected ten times or more. The chain combines TRBV7-2 with TRBJ1-1; no reliable D call. The length of the CDR3 is 13 residues. The V and J ends lost 5 bases and 0 bases respectively, with 7 bases between them. Per the germline V gene, CDR1 is SGHTA and CDR2 is FQGNSA. The CDR3: CASSVSMNTEAFF. The CDR3, as DNA: TGTGCCAGCAGCGTAAGTATGAACACTGAAGCTTTCTTT.

This chain connects TRBV7-9 to TRBJ2-7; D remains ambiguous. The germline V gene has CDR1 SEHNR and CDR2 FQNEAQ (reference sequence). The germline V and J ends were trimmed by 1 base and 10 bases, with 17 bases remaining between them. This CDR3 has 14 amino acids. The CDR3 sequence is CASSLVTDHCNQYF. DNA for the CDR3: TGTGCCAGCAGCTTAGTGACTGATCATTGTAATCAGTACTTC.

This clone appeared a few times. The chain recombines TRBV20-1 with TRBJ1-3; D gene uncertain. Germline loops: CDR1 DFQATT, CDR2 SNEGSKA (reference sequence). This CDR3 contains 12 residues. V lost 0 bases to trimming and J lost 6 bases, with 6 bases between them. For the CDR3, the DNA is TGCAGTGCTAGAGATCGGGAAAACACCATATATTTT. This codes for CSARDRENTIYF.

This clone was picked up many times. In the same sample, other DNA sequences code for this CDR3. The chain joins TRBV6-1 to TRBJ2-7; D may be TRBD1 (6 bases). The ends were cut back, 6 bases at V and 3 bases at J, with 18 bases in the middle. Germline V gene lookup returns CDR1 MNHNS and CDR2 SASEGT. The CDR3 loop spans 15 amino acids. The CDR3: CASSRTASLGYEQYF. The CDR3 DNA is TGTGCCAGCAGCCGGACAGCGAGTTTAGGCTACGAGCAGTACTTC.

This clone was counted many times. V and J are TRBV27 and TRBJ1-5; D unresolved. Germline V lookup: CDR1 MNHEY, CDR2 SMNVEV (reference sequence). V was cut by 4 bases and J by 8 bases, with 12 bases left in between. CDR3 length: 13 amino acids. The CDR3 bases are TGTGCCAGCAGTTCCATGGGGTCGGAGCCCCAGCATTTT. Translation: CASSSMGSEPQHF.

J is TRBJ2-1 and V is TRBV9; TRBD1 aligns across 9 bases. With V trimmed by 3 bases and J by 4 bases, 8 bases remained unmatched. CDR1 and CDR2 (germline): SGDLS, YYNGEE. The CDR3 loop spans 16 amino acids. The DNA of the CDR3 is TGTGCCAGCAGCGGGCAGGGACAGGGATTGTACAATGAGCAGTTCTTC. Encoded protein: CASSGQGQGLYNEQFF.

This clone occurred a few times. The V and J genes are TRBV12-3 or TRBV12-4 and TRBJ2-2; D is perhaps TRBD2 (5 bases). This CDR3 is built from 14 residues. V lost 5 bases and J lost 4, with 11 bases in between. CDR3 residues: CASSLLSATGELFF. The CDR3 DNA follows: TGTGCCAGCAGTCTCCTTAGCGCCACCGGGGAGCTGTTTTTT.

The chain has TRBV10-2 and TRBJ1-2; unclear D gene. Trimming stripped 3 bases from V and 4 bases from J, with 9 bases between. This CDR3 comprises 13 residues. CDR1 and CDR2 from the germline V gene are WSHSY and SAAADI. CDR3 sequence reads: CASSDDLSYGYTF. The DNA of the CDR3 is TGCGCCAGCAGTGATGACCTCTCCTATGGCTACACCTTC.

The table lists this clone with many counts. The rearrangement uses TRBV25-1 and TRBJ1-2; possible D gene TRBD1, 5 bases. This CDR3 contains 12 residues. Between the trimmed V and J ends, which lost 6 bases and 6 bases, there was a span of 11 bases. Germline CDR1 and CDR2: MGHDK and SYGVNS. As DNA, the CDR3 is TGTGCCAGCAGGGGGCAGTTTGATGGCTACACCTTC. It codes for CASRGQFDGYTF.

This clone was observed many times. The V and J genes are TRBV15 and TRBJ2-1; 7 bases fit TRBD1. The length of the CDR3 is 13 residues. Germline CDR1 is LNHNV and CDR2 is YYDKDF (reference sequence). V gave up 8 bases and J gave up 8 bases; unmatched junction bases: 9. In DNA, the CDR3 is TGTGCCACCCCCGGGAAGGGGGCGGATGAGCAGTTCTTC. Protein product: CATPGKGADEQFF.

The rearrangement joins TRBV11-2 to TRBJ2-5; 11 nucleotides match TRBD2. V trimming: 5 bases; J trimming: 5 bases; junction bases outside the gene matches: 13. The CDR3 extends over 17 amino acids. Germline values: CDR1 SGHAT, CDR2 FQNNGV. The CDR3: CASSPPGQASGRETQYF. The CDR3 nucleotides are TGTGCCAGCAGCCCGCCCGGTCAGGCTAGCGGGAGGGAGACCCAGTACTTC.

By share, this clone ranks as medium-sized. V and J are TRBV28 and TRBJ1-1, with TRBD1 identical over 11 bases. Germline CDR1 and CDR2: MDHEN and SYDVKM. This CDR3 region has 14 residues. The V gene end was trimmed by 5 bases and the J gene end by 4 bases; junction bases not matched to a gene: 3. The CDR3 DNA is TGTGCCAGCAGTCCGGGGACAGGGGGCACTGAAGCTTTCTTT. Protein: CASSPGTGGTEAFF.

This clone has a count of ten or more. The chain employs TRBV20-1 and TRBJ2-3, with D perhaps assigned TRBD1 or TRBD2 (5 bases each). CDR3 length equals 15 residues. Trimming left V 3 bases short and J 4 bases short, with 17 bases between. The germline V gene encodes CDR1 DFQATT and CDR2 SNEGSKA (reference sequence). CDR3 sequence (DNA): TGCAGTGCTAGTGGCCGGGACGACCTTGCAGATACGCAGTATTTT. Translated: CSASGRDDLADTQYF.

By sample fraction, this clone is medium-sized. The chain combines TRBV12-3 or TRBV12-4 with TRBJ2-7; no clear D. The CDR3 extends over 12 amino acids. The V end lost 3 bases, the J end lost 6 bases, and 9 bases lay between the germline ends. The DNA of the CDR3 is TGTGCCAGCAGTTTGGATGAGCGCGAGCAGTACTTC. This gives the protein CASSLDEREQYF.

This clone rates as medium-sized. Other DNA sequences of this sample code for an identical CDR3. V usage is TRBV2 and J usage is TRBJ1-1; tentatively, D is TRBD1 (5 bases). The CDR3 sequence is 13 residues long. V was cut by 8 bases and J by 0 bases, with 10 bases left in between. From germline, CDR1 is SNHLY and CDR2 FYNNEI. CDR3 sequence (DNA): TGTGCCAGCGGTTTGACAGTGAACACTGAAGCTTTCTTT. As protein: CASGLTVNTEAFF.